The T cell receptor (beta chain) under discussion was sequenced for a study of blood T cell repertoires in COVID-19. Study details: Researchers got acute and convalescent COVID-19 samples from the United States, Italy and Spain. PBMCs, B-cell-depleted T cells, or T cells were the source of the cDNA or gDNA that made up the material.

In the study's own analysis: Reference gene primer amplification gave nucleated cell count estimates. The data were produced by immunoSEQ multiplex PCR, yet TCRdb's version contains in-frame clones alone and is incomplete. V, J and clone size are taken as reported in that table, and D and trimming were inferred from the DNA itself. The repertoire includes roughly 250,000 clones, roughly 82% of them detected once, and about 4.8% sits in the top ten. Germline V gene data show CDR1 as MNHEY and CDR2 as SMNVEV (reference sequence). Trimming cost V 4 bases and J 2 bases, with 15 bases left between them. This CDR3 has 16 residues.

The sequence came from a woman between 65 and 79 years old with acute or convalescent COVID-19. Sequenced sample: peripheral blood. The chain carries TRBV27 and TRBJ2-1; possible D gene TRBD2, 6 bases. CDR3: CASSSPSGLPYNEQFF. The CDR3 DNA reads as TGTGCCAGCAGTTCCCCAAGCGGGCTTCCCTACAATGAGCAGTTCTTC.